Sequencing of this TCR beta chain was carried out in a study of CD8 T cells in ankylosing spondylitis. With molecular barcodes, quantitative 5'-RACE was used to make the TCR beta libraries. TCRdb fed the 5' RACE reads into MiXCR, producing one record per CDR3 protein. The sample has 150,000 to 200,000 distinct CDR3 sequences; 18% are singletons. The CDR3 has 14 residues. Between the trimmed V and J ends, which lost 4 bases and 3 bases, there was a span of 10 bases. This clonotype occurred many times. Material for sequencing was blood, either unsorted or a sorted T cell fraction (not recorded which). The sequence derives from a male donor aged 5-30 years with ankylosing spondylitis or in good health (not recorded which). V is TRBV12-3 or TRBV12-4 and J is TRBJ2-1; D is uncertain. The CDR3, as DNA: TGTGCCAGCAGTTCATCGACGGTCTACAATGAGCAGTTCTTC. Protein: CASSSSTVYNEQFF.